The subject of this entry is one TCR beta chain. The data stem from a study of blood T cell repertoires in COVID-19. Overall study context: Acute-phase and convalescent COVID-19 samples originated in the United States, Italy and Spain. T cells, B-cell-depleted T cells, or PBMCs provided the cDNA or gDNA that served as material.

This CDR3 is 15 amino acids long. Germline lookup yields CDR1 MNHNS and CDR2 SASEGT. V was trimmed by 2 bases and J by 4 bases, leaving 12 bases between them. Authors' data handling: Amplification with reference gene primers provided the estimates of nucleated cell counts. TCRdb's table, derived via immunoSEQ multiplex PCR, lists solely in-frame clones and lacks some. That table is the source of V, J and clone size, and D and trimming were worked out from the DNA. The sample lists approximately 230,000 clones, about four fifths seen once, with about 8.1% in the top ten. The TCR sequence derives from an older man with acute or convalescent COVID-19. What was sequenced was peripheral blood. The V and J genes are TRBV6-1 and TRBJ1-3, with D maybe TRBD1 (6 bases). The chain's CDR3 is CASSESVGTGNTIYF. The CDR3 region has the DNA TGTGCCAGCAGTGAATCCGTGGGGACAGGAAACACCATATATTTT.